This is a list of T cell receptor beta chains from one sample in a study of Ad26.COV2.S vaccination and SARS-CoV-2 variants. TCRdb's copy holds only in-frame clones and misses some; the assay was immunoSEQ multiplex PCR. Seen here are fewer than 500,000 clones, about 90% observed once, and the top ten hold 4.3%. This material consisted of peripheral blood, taken in a trial of Ad26.COV2.S vaccine versus placebo. The receptors originated from a person between 18 and 65 years old who received the Ad26.COV2.S COVID-19 vaccine or a placebo. CDR3s include the opening cysteine and the closing phenylalanine or tryptophan. A D gene is named only where the DNA matches it firmly. Expanded clones are given a class, and other clones once, few, many or no size at all.

len,j_gene,d_gene,v_gene,abundance,CDR3aa,CDR3nt
16,TRBJ2-7,TRBD1,TRBV7-7,NA,CASSLRGGPRSYEQYF,TGTGCCAGCAGCTTACGAGGGGGCCCTCGCTCCTACGAGCAGTACTTC
18,TRBJ1-3,NA,TRBV14,NA,CASSQDTGRPGSGNTIYF,TGTGCCAGCAGCCAAGATACGGGGCGGCCTGGCTCTGGAAACACCATATATTTT
14,TRBJ2-1,NA,TRBV5-6,NA,CASSIRTVYNEQFF,TGTGCCAGCAGCATACGGACAGTATACAATGAGCAGTTCTTC
15,TRBJ2-7,NA,TRBV11-2,NA,CASSLGGRATYEQYF,TGTGCCAGCAGCTTAGGGGGGCGGGCCACCTACGAGCAGTACTTC
12,TRBJ2-7,NA,TRBV4-3,NA,CASSQDGNEQYF,TGCGCCAGCAGCCAAGATGGGAACGAGCAGTACTTC
14,TRBJ2-7,TRBD2,TRBV7-8,NA,CASSPGLPSYEQYF,TGTGCCAGCAGCCCGGGACTACCAAGCTACGAGCAGTACTTC
15,TRBJ2-1,NA,TRBV9,NA,CASSVEAVSYNEQFF,TGTGCCAGCAGCGTAGAGGCAGTCTCCTACAATGAGCAGTTCTTC
16,TRBJ2-7,NA,TRBV6-2/TRBV6-3,NA,CASSSRDSKSPYEQYF,TGTGCCAGCAGTTCCCGGGACTCAAAAAGCCCCTACGAGCAGTACTTC
18,TRBJ2-1,NA,TRBV21-1,NA,CASSKEVNGDSTYNEQFF,TGTGCCAGCAGCAAAGAGGTTAACGGGGACTCCACCTACAATGAGCAGTTCTTC
15,TRBJ2-1,NA,TRBV10-3,once,CATTLQGSSYNEQFF,TGTGCCACTACCTTGCAGGGAAGCTCCTACAATGAGCAGTTCTTC
15,TRBJ2-3,TRBD2,TRBV28,once,CASSFLGLAGGTQYF,TGTGCCAGCAGTTTCTTGGGACTAGCGGGAGGAACGCAGTATTTT
14,TRBJ1-5,NA,TRBV9,NA,CASSVLRDGQPQHF,TGTGCCAGCAGCGTTCTCAGGGATGGTCAGCCCCAGCATTTT
11,TRBJ2-3,NA,TRBV30,NA,CAWSPRDTQYF,TGTGCCTGGAGTCCCAGGGATACGCAGTATTTT
15,TRBJ2-7,NA,TRBV9,NA,CASSYSVGGNYEQYF,TGTGCCAGCAGCTATTCGGTCGGGGGAAACTACGAGCAGTACTTC